This entry describes one T cell receptor beta chain. Its antigen target is currently unknown. Base qualities are missing; no much larger clone stands one base away. The data belong to a study of blood T cell repertoires in COVID-19 (TCRdb year 2020). Regarding the research as a whole: The collaborator samples originated in the United States, Italy and Spain and spanned the acute and convalescent phases of COVID-19. The prospective study material was composed of cDNA or gDNA derived from T cells, B-cell-depleted T cells, or PBMCs. A de-identified subject ID, COVID-19 status, age in years and sex were almost always included in the sample metadata. Deeply sampled blood TCRbeta repertoires from subjects exposed to, actively infected with, or recovered from COVID-19 were included in the dataset. The repertoires were released in a freely available public database meant as a resource for research on the immune response to SARS-CoV-2. Where available, HLA class I and class II types were taken from metadata supplied by the sample provider and were not determined by assay-based typing. Samples were obtained from the ongoing ImmuneRACE study (first 160 participants) and from about 1,300 subjects provided by 6 global collaborators.

What the study reported, not specific to this receptor: Clinical and demographic metadata were provided uncurated, with the amount varying by source and participant.

TCRbeta CDR3 regions were amplified from genomic DNA by means of the immunoSEQ Assay, a bias-controlled multiplex PCR. On the authors' methods: The number of nucleated cells in each sample was estimated by amplification of reference gene primers within the assay. To quantify the absolute abundance of each unique TCRbeta CDR3 rearrangement, sequence reads were collapsed and filtered. For each sample, productive Simpson clonality was calculated by taking the square root of Simpson's diversity index across productive rearrangements. TCRdb took this table from immuneACCESS and kept in-frame rearrangements with V and J called. Such tables lack part of the clones; where checked against another copy, unresolved V genes explain under half of the gap, and the rest is unexplained. From that table come the V and J calls and clone size; the DNA was used to work out D and trimming. The sample yields roughly 500,000 clones; 80% to 90% were counted once. The ten largest clones capture approximately 2.9% of the sample.

Collaborating institutions collected whole blood in K2EDTA tubes following their own protocols. For TCRbeta analysis, collaborator samples were shipped as frozen whole blood, as isolated PBMCs, or as DNA extracted from either sample type. Sequencing was done on a sample of peripheral blood. The origin of this receptor is a human donor in a cohort sampled during active COVID-19.

CDR3 protein: CASSDPGLAASYEQYF. The DNA reads as follows: TGTGCCAGCAGTGACCCGGGACTAGCGGCCTCCTACGAGCAGTACTTC. The receptor chain draws on TRBV6-1 and TRBJ2-7; TRBD2 fits 11 bases in the junction. V lost 3 bases and J lost 0 bases, and the count of bases not matched to a germline gene is 4. CDR1 and CDR2, per the germline V gene, are MNHNS and SASEGT. Its CDR3 holds 16 amino acids, cysteine through phenylalanine. The sequence is cut down to CDR3 DNA, 48 bases in frame from base 1.